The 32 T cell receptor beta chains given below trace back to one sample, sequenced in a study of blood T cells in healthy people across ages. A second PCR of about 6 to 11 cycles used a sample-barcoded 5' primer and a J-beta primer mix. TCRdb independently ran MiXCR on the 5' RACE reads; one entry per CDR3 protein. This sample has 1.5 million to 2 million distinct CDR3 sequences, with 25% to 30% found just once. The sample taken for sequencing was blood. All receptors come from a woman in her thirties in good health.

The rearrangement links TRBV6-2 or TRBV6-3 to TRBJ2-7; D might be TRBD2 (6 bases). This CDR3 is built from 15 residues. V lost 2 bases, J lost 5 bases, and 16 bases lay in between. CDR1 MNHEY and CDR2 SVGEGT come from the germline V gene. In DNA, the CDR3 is TGTGCCAGCAGTTACACCCTGGGGGGAGTTCACGAGCAGTACTTC. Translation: CASSYTLGGVHEQYF.

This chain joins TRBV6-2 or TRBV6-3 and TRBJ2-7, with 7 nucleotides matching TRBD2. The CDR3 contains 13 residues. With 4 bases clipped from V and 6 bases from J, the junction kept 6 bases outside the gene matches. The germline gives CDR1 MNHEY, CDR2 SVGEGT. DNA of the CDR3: TGTGCCAGCAGTTTGCGGACTAGTAGCGAGCAGTACTTC. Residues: CASSLRTSSEQYF.

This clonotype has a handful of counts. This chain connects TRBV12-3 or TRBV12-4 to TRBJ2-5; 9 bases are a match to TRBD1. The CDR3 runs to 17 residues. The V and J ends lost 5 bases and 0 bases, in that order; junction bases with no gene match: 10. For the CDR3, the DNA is TGTGCCAGCAGTCCAGCCCGGACAGGGGTATACCAAGAGACCCAGTACTTC. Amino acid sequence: CASSPARTGVYQETQYF.

The CDR3 coding sequence is TGTGCCAGCAGCTTACTCCAGGGGGCTGGTACTGAAGCTTTCTTT. It codes for CASSLLQGAGTEAFF. The rearrangement uses TRBV7-2 and TRBJ1-1, with 8 bases matching TRBD1. CDR1 is SGHTA, CDR2 FQGNSA, per germline. V was pared by 2 bases and J by 5 bases, with 7 bases of the junction left unmatched. The length of the CDR3 is 15 residues.

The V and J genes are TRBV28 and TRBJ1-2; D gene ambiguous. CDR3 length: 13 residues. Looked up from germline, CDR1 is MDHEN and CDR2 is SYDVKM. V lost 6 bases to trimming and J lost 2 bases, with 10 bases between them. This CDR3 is CASRRKENYGYTF. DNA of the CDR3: TGTGCCAGCAGACGTAAGGAAAACTATGGCTACACCTTC.

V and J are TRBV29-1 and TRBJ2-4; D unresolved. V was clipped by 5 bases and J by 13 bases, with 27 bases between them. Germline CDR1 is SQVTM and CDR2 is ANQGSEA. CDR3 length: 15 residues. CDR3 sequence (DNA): TGCAGCGTTCGCCAGATTCATTCCTCCCACAATGAGCAGTACTTC. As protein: CSVRQIHSSHNEQYF.

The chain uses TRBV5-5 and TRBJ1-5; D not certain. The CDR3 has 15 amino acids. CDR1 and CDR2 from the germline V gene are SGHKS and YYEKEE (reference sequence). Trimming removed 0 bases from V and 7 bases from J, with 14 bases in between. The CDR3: CASSLASERYQPQHF. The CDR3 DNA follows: TGTGCCAGCAGCTTGGCCTCGGAACGATACCAGCCCCAGCATTTT. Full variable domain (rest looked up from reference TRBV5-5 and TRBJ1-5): DAGVTQSPTHLIKTRGQQVTLRCSPISGHKSVSWYQQVLGQGPQFIFQYYEKEERGRGNFPDRFSARQFPNYSSELNVNALLLGDSALYLCASSLASERYQPQHFGDGTRLSIL.

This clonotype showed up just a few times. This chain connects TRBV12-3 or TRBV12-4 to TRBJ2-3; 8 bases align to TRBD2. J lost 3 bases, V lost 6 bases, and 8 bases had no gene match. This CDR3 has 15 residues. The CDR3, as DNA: TGTGCCAGCAGCCCCCGGAGACTAGCGACAGATACGCAGTATTTT. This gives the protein CASSPRRLATDTQYF.

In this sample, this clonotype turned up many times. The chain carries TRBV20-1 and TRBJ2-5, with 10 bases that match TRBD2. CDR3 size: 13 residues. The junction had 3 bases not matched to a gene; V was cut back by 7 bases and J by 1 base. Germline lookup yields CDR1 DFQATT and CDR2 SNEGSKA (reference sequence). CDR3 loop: CSVLAGAQETQYF. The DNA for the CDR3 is TGCAGTGTTCTAGCGGGGGCCCAAGAGACCCAGTACTTC.

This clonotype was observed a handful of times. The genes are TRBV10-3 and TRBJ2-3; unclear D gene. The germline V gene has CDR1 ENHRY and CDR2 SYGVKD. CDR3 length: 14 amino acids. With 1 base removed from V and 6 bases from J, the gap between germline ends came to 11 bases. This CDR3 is CAISEFGDWDTQYF. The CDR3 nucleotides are TGTGCCATCAGTGAGTTCGGAGACTGGGATACGCAGTATTTT.

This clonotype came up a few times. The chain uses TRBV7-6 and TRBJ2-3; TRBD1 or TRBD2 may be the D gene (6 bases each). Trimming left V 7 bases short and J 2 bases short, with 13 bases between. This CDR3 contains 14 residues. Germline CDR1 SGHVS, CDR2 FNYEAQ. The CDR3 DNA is TGTGCCAGCAAACCGGGGGCAATCACAGATACGCAGTATTTT. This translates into CASKPGAITDTQYF. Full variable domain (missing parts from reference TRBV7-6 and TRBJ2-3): GAGVSQSPRYKVTKRGQDVALRCDPISGHVSLYWYRQALGQGPEFLTYFNYEAQQDKSGLPNDRFSAERPEGSISTLTIQRTEQRDSAMYRCASKPGAITDTQYFGPGTRLTVL.

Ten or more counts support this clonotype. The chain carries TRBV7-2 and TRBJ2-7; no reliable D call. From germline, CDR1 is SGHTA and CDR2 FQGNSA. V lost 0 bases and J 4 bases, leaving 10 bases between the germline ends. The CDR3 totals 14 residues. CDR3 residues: CASSLARPAYEQYF. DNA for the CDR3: TGTGCCAGCAGCTTAGCGCGGCCAGCTTACGAGCAGTACTTC.

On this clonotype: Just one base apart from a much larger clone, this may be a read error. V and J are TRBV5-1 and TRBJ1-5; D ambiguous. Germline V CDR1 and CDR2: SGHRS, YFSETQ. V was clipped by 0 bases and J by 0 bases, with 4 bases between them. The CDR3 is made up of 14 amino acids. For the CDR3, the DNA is TGCGCCAGCAGCTTGGACGTTAGCAATCAGCCCCAGCATTTT. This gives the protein CASSLDVSNQPQHF.

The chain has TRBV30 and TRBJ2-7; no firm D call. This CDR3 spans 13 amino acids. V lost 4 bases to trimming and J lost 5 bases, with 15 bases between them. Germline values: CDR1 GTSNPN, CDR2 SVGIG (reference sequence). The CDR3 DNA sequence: TGTGCCTGGAACATGAATCGGAGCGACGAGCAGTACTTC. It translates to CAWNMNRSDEQYF.

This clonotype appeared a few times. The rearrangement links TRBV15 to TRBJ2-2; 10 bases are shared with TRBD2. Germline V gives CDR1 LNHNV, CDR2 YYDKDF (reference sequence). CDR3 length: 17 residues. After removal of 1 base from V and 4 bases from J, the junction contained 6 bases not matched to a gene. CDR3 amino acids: CATSRGAGGASTGELFF. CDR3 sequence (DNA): TGTGCCACCAGCAGAGGAGCGGGAGGGGCATCCACCGGGGAGCTGTTTTTT.

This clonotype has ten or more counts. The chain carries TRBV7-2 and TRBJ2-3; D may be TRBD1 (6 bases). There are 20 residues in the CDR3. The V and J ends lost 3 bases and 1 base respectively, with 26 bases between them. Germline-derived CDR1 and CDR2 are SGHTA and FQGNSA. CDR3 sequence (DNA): TGTGCCAGCAGCTTTAGGGGGAAGAACTCACCCCTTGTGGGCACAGATACGCAGTATTTT. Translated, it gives CASSFRGKNSPLVGTDTQYF.

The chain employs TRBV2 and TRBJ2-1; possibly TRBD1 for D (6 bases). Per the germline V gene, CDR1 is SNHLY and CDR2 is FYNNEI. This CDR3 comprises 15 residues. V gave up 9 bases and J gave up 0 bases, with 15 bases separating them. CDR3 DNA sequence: TGTGCCAGTCTAGGGGGACGGAGCTCCTACAATGAGCAGTTCTTC. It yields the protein CASLGGRSSYNEQFF.

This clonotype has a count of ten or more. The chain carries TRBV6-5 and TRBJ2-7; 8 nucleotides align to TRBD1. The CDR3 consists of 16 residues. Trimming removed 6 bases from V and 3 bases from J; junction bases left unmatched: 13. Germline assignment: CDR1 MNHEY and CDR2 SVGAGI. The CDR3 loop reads CASRAPGTGLVYEQYF. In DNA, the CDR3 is TGTGCCAGCAGGGCGCCCGGGACAGGTTTGGTCTACGAGCAGTACTTC.

CDR3 DNA sequence: TGTGCCACCACGGACGGAAATCAGCCCCAGCATTTT. It is translated as CATTDGNQPQHF. This chain uses TRBV28 with TRBJ1-5; D unclear. The CDR3 is 12 residues long. CDR1 and CDR2 from the germline V gene are MDHEN and SYDVKM. Trimming stripped 10 bases from V and 4 bases from J, with 11 bases between.

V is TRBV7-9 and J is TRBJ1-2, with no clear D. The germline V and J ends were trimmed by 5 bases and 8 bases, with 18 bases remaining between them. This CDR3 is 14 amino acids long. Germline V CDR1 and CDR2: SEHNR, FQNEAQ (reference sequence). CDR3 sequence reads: CASSTLGNRWGYTF. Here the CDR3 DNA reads TGTGCCAGCAGCACCTTGGGGAACCGTTGGGGCTACACCTTC.

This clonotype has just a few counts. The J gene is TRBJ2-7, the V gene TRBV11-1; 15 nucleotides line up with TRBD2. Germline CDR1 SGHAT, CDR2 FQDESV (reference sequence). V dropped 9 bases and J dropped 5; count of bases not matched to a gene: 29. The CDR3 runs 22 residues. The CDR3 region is CASPDRAGLAGGPPVPPHEQYF. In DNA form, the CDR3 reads TGTGCCAGTCCGGACAGGGCCGGACTAGCGGGAGGGCCGCCTGTCCCTCCGCACGAGCAGTACTTC.

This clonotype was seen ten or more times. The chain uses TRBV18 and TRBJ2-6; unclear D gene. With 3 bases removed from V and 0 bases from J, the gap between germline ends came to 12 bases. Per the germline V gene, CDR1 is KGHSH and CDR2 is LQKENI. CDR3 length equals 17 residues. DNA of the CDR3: TGTGCCAGCTCACCGAGTGGGCCGGGCTCTGGGGCCAACGTCCTGACTTTC. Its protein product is CASSPSGPGSGANVLTF.

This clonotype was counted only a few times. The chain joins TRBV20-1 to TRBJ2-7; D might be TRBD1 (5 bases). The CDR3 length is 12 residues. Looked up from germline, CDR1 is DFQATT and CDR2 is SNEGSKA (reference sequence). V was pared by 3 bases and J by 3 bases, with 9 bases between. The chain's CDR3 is CSASDTGYEQYF. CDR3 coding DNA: TGCAGTGCTAGCGATACAGGCTACGAGCAGTACTTC.

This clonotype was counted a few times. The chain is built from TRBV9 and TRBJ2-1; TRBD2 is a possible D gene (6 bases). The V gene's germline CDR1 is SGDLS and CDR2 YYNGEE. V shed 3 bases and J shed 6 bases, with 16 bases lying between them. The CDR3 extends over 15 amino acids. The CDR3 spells CASSDIAAGFNEQFF. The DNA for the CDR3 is TGTGCCAGCAGCGATATAGCGGCGGGGTTCAATGAGCAGTTCTTC.

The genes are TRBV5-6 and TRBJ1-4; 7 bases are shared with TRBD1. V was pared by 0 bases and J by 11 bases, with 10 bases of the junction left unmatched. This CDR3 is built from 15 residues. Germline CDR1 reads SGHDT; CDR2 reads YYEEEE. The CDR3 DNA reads TGTGCCAGCAGCTTGGAAGGGACAGAGGTCGAGAAACTGTTTTTT. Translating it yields CASSLEGTEVEKLFF.

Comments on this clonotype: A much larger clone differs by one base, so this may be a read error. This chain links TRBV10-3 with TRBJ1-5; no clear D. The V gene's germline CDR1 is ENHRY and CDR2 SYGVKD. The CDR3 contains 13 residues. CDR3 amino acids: CAISGTENRPQHF. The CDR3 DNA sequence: TGTGCCATCAGTGGAACAGAGAATCGGCCCCAGCATTTT.

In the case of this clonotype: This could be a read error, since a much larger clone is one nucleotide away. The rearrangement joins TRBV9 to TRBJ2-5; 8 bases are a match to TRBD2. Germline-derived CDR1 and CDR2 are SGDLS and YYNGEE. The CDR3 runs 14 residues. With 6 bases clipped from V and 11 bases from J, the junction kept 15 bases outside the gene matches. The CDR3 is CASTPGGAVGEQYF. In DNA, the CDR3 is TGTGCCAGCACCCCCGGGGGGGCCGTCGGTGAGCAGTACTTC.

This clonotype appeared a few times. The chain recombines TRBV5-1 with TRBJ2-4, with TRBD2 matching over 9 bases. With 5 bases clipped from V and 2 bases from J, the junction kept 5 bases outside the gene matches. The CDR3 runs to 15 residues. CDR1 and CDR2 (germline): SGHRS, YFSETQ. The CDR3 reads CASRRLAATKNIQYF. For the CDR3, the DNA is TGCGCCAGCAGGAGACTAGCGGCTACCAAAAACATTCAGTACTTC.

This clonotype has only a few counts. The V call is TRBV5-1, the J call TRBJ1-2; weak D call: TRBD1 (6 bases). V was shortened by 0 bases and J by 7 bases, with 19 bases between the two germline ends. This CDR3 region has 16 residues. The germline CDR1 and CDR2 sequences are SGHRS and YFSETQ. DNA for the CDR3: TGCGCCAGCAGCTTGGAGCTCGGGGGCGCGGGCATTGGCTACACCTTC. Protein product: CASSLELGGAGIGYTF. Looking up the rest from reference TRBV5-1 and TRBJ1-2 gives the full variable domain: KAGVTQTPRYLIKTRGQQVTLSCSPISGHRSVSWYQQTPGQGLQFLFEYFSETQRNKGNFPGRFSGRQFSNSRSEMNVSTLELGDSALYLCASSLELGGAGIGYTFGSGTRLTVV.

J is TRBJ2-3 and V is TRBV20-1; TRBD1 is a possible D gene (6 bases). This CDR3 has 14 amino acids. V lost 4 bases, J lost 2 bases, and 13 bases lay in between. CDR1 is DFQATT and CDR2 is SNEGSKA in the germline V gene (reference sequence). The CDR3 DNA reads TGCAGTGCTACCAGACAGGTCAACACAGATACGCAGTATTTT. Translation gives CSATRQVNTDTQYF.

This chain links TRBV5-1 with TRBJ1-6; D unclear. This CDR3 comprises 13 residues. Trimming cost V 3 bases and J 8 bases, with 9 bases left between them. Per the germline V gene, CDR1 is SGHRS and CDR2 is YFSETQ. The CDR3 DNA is TGCGCCAGCAGCTCCCGACCAGATTCACCCCTCCACTTT. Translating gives CASSSRPDSPLHF.

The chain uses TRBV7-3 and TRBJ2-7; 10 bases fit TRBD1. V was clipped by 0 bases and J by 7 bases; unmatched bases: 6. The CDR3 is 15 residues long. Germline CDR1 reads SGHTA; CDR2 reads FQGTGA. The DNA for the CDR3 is TGTGCCAGCAGCTTAACCGGGACAGGGGAAGGGGAGCAGTACTTC. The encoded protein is CASSLTGTGEGEQYF.